A selection of T cell receptor beta chains follows, all from one sample in a study of regulatory T cells in long-lasting Graves disease. TCRdb recomputed calls from the multiplex PCR reads with MiXCR, one row per CDR3 protein. The sample carries about 450,000 distinct CDR3 sequences, about 16% recorded once. These data are also associated with another study on T cells in Graves' hyperthyroidism and ophthalmopathy.

Source: peripheral blood mononuclear cells (PBMCs), taken at new diagnosis, from a patient treated with antithyroid drugs. The receptors here all came from a woman in her 30s with Graves disease. The CDR3 runs from the conserved cysteine through the conserved F or W. D genes are given only for firm matches. Some rows have no size entry. The others give once, few or many, or a class for an expanded clone.

J gene | clone size | D gene | V gene | CDR3 protein | CDR3 DNA
TRBJ1-1 | few | NA | TRBV5-1 | CASSTNTNTEAFF | TGCGCCAGCAGCACCAACACGAACACTGAAGCTTTCTTT
TRBJ2-3 | many | NA | TRBV11-2 | CASSRIPGQRHTDTQYF | TGTGCCAGCAGCCGAATCCCGGGGCAGAGGCACACAGATACGCAGTATTTT
TRBJ1-4 | NA | NA | TRBV29-1 | CSVGRNEKLFF | TGCAGCGTTGGACGGAATGAAAAACTGTTTTTT
TRBJ2-7 | few | NA | TRBV5-6 | CASSLATGSYEQYF | TGTGCCAGCAGCCTAGCCACGGGGTCCTACGAGCAGTACTTC
TRBJ2-3 | many | TRBD2 | TRBV28 | CASSFGAGGSTDTQYF | TGTGCCAGCAGTTTTGGAGCGGGAGGGAGCACAGATACGCAGTATTTT
TRBJ2-1 | many | TRBD2 | TRBV6-1 | CASSEAGGTYSSYNEQFF | TGTGCCAGCAGTGAAGCGGGGGGGACTTACAGCTCCTACAATGAGCAGTTCTTC
TRBJ2-1 | few | NA | TRBV10-3 | CAISEPEGTSSYNEQFF | TGTGCCATCAGTGAGCCGGAAGGGACCAGCTCCTACAATGAGCAGTTCTTC
TRBJ2-1 | many | NA | TRBV20-1 | CSARDFGPYNEQFF | TGCAGTGCTAGAGATTTCGGCCCCTACAATGAGCAGTTCTTC
TRBJ2-7 | many | NA | TRBV29-1 | CSVSGGFHSPTTYEQYF | TGCAGCGTTTCTGGGGGCTTCCATTCACCTACTACATACGAGCAGTACTTC
TRBJ2-7 | many | TRBD1 | TRBV18 | CASSPGGQGDYEQYF | TGTGCCAGCTCACCCGGCGGACAGGGGGACTACGAGCAGTACTTC
TRBJ1-1 | many | NA | TRBV11-1 | CASTPTGPAAGTEAFF | TGTGCCAGCACCCCAACGGGGCCCGCCGCGGGCACTGAAGCTTTCTTT
TRBJ2-4 | NA | NA | TRBV7-9 | CASSFSGDQTQNIQYF | TGTGCCAGCAGCTTTTCCGGGGACCAAACACAAAACATTCAGTACTTC
TRBJ2-6 | few | NA | TRBV3-1 | CASSQYDGTSSGANVLTF | TGTGCCAGCAGCCAGTACGACGGAACCTCCTCTGGGGCCAACGTCCTGACTTTC
TRBJ2-1 | NA | NA | TRBV25-1 | CASSEPTSSYNEQFF | TGTGCCAGCAGTGAACCGACTAGCTCCTACAATGAGCAGTTCTTC
TRBJ2-2 | NA | TRBD2 | TRBV27 | CASSRRAESGRLGTGELFF | TGTGCCAGCAGCCGTCGGGCGGAGAGCGGGAGATTGGGCACCGGGGAGCTGTTTTTT
TRBJ2-7 | many | TRBD1 | TRBV12-3/TRBV12-4 | CASSRGQGWGSYEQYF | TGTGCCAGCAGTCGGGGACAGGGGTGGGGGTCCTACGAGCAGTACTTC
TRBJ2-2 | NA | TRBD2 | TRBV18 | CASSPIGLAGGTGELFF | TGTGCCAGCTCACCGATCGGACTAGCGGGAGGGACCGGGGAGCTGTTTTTT
TRBJ1-2 | NA | NA | TRBV7-6 | CASSPGIETGVHSYTF | TGTGCCAGCAGCCCGGGGATCGAGACGGGAGTCCATAGCTACACCTTC
TRBJ1-1 | many | TRBD1 | TRBV6-1 | CANRGPNTEAFF | TGTGCCAACAGGGGACCGAACACTGAAGCTTTCTTT
TRBJ2-5 | NA | TRBD2 | TRBV5-1 | CASSPGTSQPYQETQYF | TGCGCCAGCAGCCCGGGGACTAGCCAACCGTACCAAGAGACCCAGTACTTC
TRBJ1-5 | many | NA | TRBV30 | CAFSTGLGQPQHF | TGTGCCTTTTCCACAGGCCTGGGTCAGCCCCAGCATTTT
TRBJ1-1 | many | NA | TRBV3-1 | CASSQGLRRDTEAFF | TGTGCCAGCAGCCAAGGACTCCGGCGGGACACTGAAGCTTTCTTT
TRBJ2-7 | few | TRBD2 | TRBV7-8 | CASSLGRGTGSHEQYF | TGTGCCAGCAGCCTGGGGAGGGGAACGGGCTCCCACGAGCAGTACTTC
TRBJ2-7 | many | TRBD1 | TRBV28 | CASSSTMTGVNEQYF | TGTGCCAGCAGTTCGACGATGACAGGGGTAAACGAGCAGTACTTC
TRBJ2-3 | NA | NA | TRBV6-1 | CASTAADTQYF | TGTGCCAGCACCGCAGCAGATACGCAGTATTTT
TRBJ2-1 | many | TRBD2 | TRBV20-1 | CGGTSGIRDEQFF | TGCGGAGGAACTAGCGGGATAAGGGATGAGCAGTTCTTC
TRBJ2-7 | many | TRBD2 | TRBV7-2 | CASSLLLAGEKYEQYF | TGTGCCAGCAGCCTCCTCCTAGCGGGAGAAAAGTACGAGCAGTACTTC
TRBJ2-2 | many | TRBD2 | TRBV5-4 | CASSFGLDTGELFF | TGTGCCAGCAGCTTTGGACTAGACACCGGGGAGCTGTTTTTT
TRBJ2-1 | many | NA | TRBV18 | CASSPTDSPKFF | TGTGCCAGCTCACCAACCGACAGCCCGAAGTTCTTC
TRBJ1-6 | many | NA | TRBV27 | CASSPPGAAYYSPLHF | TGTGCCAGCAGTCCTCCCGGTGCGGCCTACTATTCACCCCTCCACTTT
TRBJ1-1 | many | TRBD1 | TRBV12-3/TRBV12-4 | CASSQSDRWAFF | TGTGCCAGCAGCCAGTCGGACAGGTGGGCTTTCTTT
TRBJ2-5 | few | NA | TRBV15 | CATSRDPGAMETQYF | TGTGCCACCAGCAGAGATCCAGGGGCGATGGAGACCCAGTACTTC
TRBJ1-1 | NA | TRBD1 | TRBV4-1 | CASSQAATGGTEAFF | TGCGCCAGCAGCCAAGCCGCCACAGGGGGCACTGAAGCTTTCTTT
TRBJ1-2 | NA | NA | TRBV6-2/TRBV6-3 | CASSYSDGYTF | TGTGCCAGCAGTTACTCGGATGGCTACACCTTC
TRBJ2-1 | many | NA | TRBV7-8 | CASSPRGPSYNEQFF | TGTGCCAGCAGCCCCCGGGGCCCAAGCTACAATGAGCAGTTCTTC
TRBJ1-2 | many | TRBD1 | TRBV10-3 | CAIRAPGQRSYGYTF | TGTGCCATCAGGGCCCCGGGACAGCGAAGCTATGGCTACACCTTC
TRBJ1-1 | many | NA | TRBV12-3/TRBV12-4 | CASSFSPLDTEAFF | TGTGCCAGCAGTTTTTCCCCTCTTGACACTGAAGCTTTCTTT
TRBJ1-2 | many | TRBD1 | TRBV11-2 | CASSASGTVYGYTF | TGTGCCAGCAGCGCCTCCGGGACAGTTTATGGCTACACCTTC
TRBJ2-1 | NA | TRBD1 | TRBV7-7 | CASSLVPGQGFNEQFF | TGTGCTAGCAGCTTAGTGCCGGGACAGGGTTTTAATGAGCAGTTCTTC
TRBJ2-3 | few | TRBD2 | TRBV7-6 | CASSYFTSGRAVGADTQYF | TGTGCCAGCAGCTACTTCACTAGCGGGAGGGCGGTGGGCGCAGATACGCAGTATTTT
TRBJ1-1 | many | NA | TRBV11-2 | CASSFMSPGGEAFF | TGTGCCAGCAGCTTTATGTCTCCCGGAGGTGAAGCTTTCTTT
TRBJ1-6 | many | NA | TRBV18 | CASSPRTVSSPLHF | TGTGCCAGCTCACCACGGACAGTATCCTCACCCCTCCACTTT
TRBJ2-2 | NA | NA | TRBV29-1 | CSAYLGGTTGELFF | TGCAGCGCTTATTTGGGAGGCACAACCGGGGAGCTGTTTTTT
TRBJ1-6 | few | NA | TRBV20-1 | CSARRAGPNSPLHF | TGCAGTGCTCGCCGGGCAGGGCCCAATTCACCCCTCCACTTT
TRBJ1-1 | many | NA | TRBV5-1 | CASSAGPKNTEAFF | TGCGCCAGCAGCGCGGGACCAAAAAACACTGAAGCTTTCTTT
TRBJ2-4 | few | NA | TRBV19 | CASRRELRAKNIQYF | TGTGCCAGTAGGAGGGAACTCAGAGCCAAAAACATTCAGTACTTC
TRBJ1-1 | many | NA | TRBV28 | CASRYRLDGFKLVNTEAFF | TGTGCCAGCAGATACAGACTCGACGGGTTTAAGTTAGTGAACACTGAAGCTTTCTTT
TRBJ2-2 | few | NA | TRBV4-1 | CASSQVQGGTGELFF | TGCGCCAGCAGCCAAGTCCAGGGTGGCACCGGGGAGCTGTTTTTT
TRBJ2-1 | NA | NA | TRBV4-2 | CASSQDLGPYNEQFF | TGTGCCAGCAGCCAAGATCTAGGACCCTACAATGAGCAGTTCTTC
TRBJ2-5 | many | TRBD2 | TRBV12-3/TRBV12-4 | CASRGGASGPQETQYF | TGTGCCAGCAGGGGTGGGGCTAGCGGACCCCAAGAGACCCAGTACTTC
TRBJ2-1 | many | TRBD2 | TRBV29-1 | CSVDGREGSYNEQFF | TGCAGCGTTGATGGGCGGGAGGGCTCCTACAATGAGCAGTTCTTC
TRBJ2-5 | few | TRBD2 | TRBV4-2 | CASSQRLAGEETQYF | TGTGCCAGCAGCCAGAGACTAGCGGGAGAAGAGACCCAGTACTTC
TRBJ2-1 | many | NA | TRBV20-1 | CSAKLAGSDEQFF | TGCAGTGCTAAACTCGCGGGAAGCGATGAGCAGTTCTTC